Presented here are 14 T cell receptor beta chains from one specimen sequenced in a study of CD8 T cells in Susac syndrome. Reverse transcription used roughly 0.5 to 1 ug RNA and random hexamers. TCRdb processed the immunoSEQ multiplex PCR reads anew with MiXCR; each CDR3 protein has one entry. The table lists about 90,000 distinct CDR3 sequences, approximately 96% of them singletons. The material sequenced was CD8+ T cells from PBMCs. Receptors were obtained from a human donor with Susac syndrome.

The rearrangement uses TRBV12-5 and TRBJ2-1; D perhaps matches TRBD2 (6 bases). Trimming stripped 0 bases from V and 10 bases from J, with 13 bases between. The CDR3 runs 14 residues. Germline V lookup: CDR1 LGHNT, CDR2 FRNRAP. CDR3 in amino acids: CASGLVGGVGEQFF. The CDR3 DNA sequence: TGTGCTAGTGGTTTGGTGGGCGGGGTGGGGGAGCAGTTCTTC.

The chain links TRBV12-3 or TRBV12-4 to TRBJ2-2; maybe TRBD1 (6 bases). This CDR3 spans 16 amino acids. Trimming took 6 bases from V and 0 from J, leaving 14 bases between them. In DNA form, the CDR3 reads TGTGCCAGCAGCCTTCAGGGACACACGAACACCGGGGAGCTGTTTTTT. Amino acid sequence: CASSLQGHTNTGELFF.

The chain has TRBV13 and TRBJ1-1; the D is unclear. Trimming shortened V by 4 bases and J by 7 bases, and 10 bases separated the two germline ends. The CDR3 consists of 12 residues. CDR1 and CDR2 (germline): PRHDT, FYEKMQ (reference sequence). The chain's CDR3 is CASSSTALEAFF. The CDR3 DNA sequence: TGTGCCAGCAGCTCGACGGCCCTTGAAGCTTTCTTT.

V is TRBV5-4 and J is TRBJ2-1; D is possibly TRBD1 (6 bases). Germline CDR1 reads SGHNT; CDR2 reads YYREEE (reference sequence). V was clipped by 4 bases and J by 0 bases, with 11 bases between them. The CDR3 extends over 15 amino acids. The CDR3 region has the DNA TGTGCCAGCAGCCCTGACAGGAGCTCCTACAATGAGCAGTTCTTC. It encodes CASSPDRSSYNEQFF.

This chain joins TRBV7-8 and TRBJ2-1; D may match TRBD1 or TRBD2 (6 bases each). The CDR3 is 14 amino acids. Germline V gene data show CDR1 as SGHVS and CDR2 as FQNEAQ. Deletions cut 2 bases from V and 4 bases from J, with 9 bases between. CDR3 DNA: TGTGCCAGCAGCTTAACAGGGAGGTACAATGAGCAGTTCTTC. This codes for CASSLTGRYNEQFF.

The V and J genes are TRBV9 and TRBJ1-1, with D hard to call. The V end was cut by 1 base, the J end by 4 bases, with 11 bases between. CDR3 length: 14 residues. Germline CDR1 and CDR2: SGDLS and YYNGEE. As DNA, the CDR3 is TGTGCCAGCAGCGTAAGCCACTTTGGCACTGAAGCTTTCTTT. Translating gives CASSVSHFGTEAFF.

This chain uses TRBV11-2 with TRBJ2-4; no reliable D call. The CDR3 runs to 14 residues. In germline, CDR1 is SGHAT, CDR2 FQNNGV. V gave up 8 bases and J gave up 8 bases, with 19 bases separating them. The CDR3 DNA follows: TGTGCCAGCTCCCTGAGTGCGCCTCGGGACATTCAGTACTTC. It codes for CASSLSAPRDIQYF. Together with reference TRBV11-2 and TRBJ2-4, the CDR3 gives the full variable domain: EAGVAQSPRYKIIEKRQSVAFWCNPISGHATLYWYQQILGQGPKLLIQFQNNGVVDDSQLPKDRFSAERLKGVDSTLKIQPAKLEDSAVYLCASSLSAPRDIQYFGAGTRLSVL.

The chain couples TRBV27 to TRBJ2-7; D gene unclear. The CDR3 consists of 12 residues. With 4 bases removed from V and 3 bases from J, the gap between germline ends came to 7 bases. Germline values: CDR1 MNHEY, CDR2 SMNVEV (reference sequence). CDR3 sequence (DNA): TGTGCCAGCAGTTCGAAACTCTACGAGCAGTACTTC. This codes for CASSSKLYEQYF.

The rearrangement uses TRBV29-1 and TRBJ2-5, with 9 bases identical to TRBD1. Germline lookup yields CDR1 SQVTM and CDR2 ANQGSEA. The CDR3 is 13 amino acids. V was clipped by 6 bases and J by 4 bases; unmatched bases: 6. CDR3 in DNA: TGCAGCGTATGGACAGGGGACTCAGAGACCCAGTACTTC. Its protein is CSVWTGDSETQYF.

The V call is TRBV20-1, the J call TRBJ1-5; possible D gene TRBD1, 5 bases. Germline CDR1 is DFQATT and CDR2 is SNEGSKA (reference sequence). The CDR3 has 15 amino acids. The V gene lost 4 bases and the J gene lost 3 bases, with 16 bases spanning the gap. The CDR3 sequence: CSATDWGDLNQPQHF. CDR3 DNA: TGCAGTGCTACAGATTGGGGGGACCTCAATCAGCCCCAGCATTTT.

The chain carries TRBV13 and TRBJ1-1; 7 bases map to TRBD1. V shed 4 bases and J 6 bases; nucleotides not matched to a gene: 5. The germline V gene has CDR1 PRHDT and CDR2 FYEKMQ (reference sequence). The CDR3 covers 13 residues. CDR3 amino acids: CASSSPGTAEAFF. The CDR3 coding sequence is TGTGCCAGCAGCTCCCCCGGGACAGCTGAAGCTTTCTTT. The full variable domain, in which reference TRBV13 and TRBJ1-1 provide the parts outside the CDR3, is AAGVIQSPRHLIKEKRETATLKCYPIPRHDTVYWYQQGPGQDPQFLISFYEKMQSDKGSIPDRFSAQQFSDYHSELNMSSLELGDSALYFCASSSPGTAEAFFGQGTRLTVV.

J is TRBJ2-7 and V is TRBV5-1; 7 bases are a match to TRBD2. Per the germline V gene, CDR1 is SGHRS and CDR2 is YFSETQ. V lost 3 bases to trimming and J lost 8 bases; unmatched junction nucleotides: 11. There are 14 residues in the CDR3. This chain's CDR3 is CASSSGTTPQKQYF. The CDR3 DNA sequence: TGCGCCAGCAGCTCCGGGACTACTCCTCAGAAGCAGTACTTC.

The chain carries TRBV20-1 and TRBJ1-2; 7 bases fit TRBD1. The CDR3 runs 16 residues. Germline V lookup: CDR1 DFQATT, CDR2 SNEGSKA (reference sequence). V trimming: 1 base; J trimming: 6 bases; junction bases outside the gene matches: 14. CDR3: CSARGVDRAYANGYTF. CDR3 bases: TGCAGTGCTAGAGGGGTAGACAGGGCCTACGCGAATGGCTACACCTTC.

Here the CDR3 DNA reads TGCAGCGTTGAGGTCAGGGACCGTACTGAAGCTTTCTTT. Translated: CSVEVRDRTEAFF. The chain carries TRBV29-1 and TRBJ1-1; tentatively, D is TRBD1 (5 bases). Germline V lookup: CDR1 SQVTM, CDR2 ANQGSEA. The CDR3 spans 13 residues. V was pared by 3 bases and J by 5 bases, with 13 bases between.